This T cell receptor beta chain was observed in a study of shared clonotypes between healthy human individuals. Study-level results: A generally larger estimated richness was seen in naive subsets than in memory subsets.

Method: immunoSEQ multiplex PCR; TCRdb's copy keeps in-frame clones and lacks some. In the table there are 2 million to 2.5 million clones, about 92% of which are singletons. As regards this clone: Its antigen remains unknown.

V was cut by 5 bases and J by 3 bases, with 19 bases left in between. CDR3 length: 17 amino acids. Germline V gives CDR1 SEHNR, CDR2 FQNEAQ (reference sequence). The source material was naive CD4+ T cells from PBMCs. Documented subset: CD45RA+ positively selected. This rearrangement joins TRBV7-9 to TRBJ2-2; D may be TRBD1 or TRBD2 (5 bases each). The sequence was collected from a man aged 18 to 30 in good health. Some clones in this sample may be carry-over from other donors' samples. CDR3 amino acids: CASSHRPGAAYTGELFF. The CDR3 DNA reads as TGTGCCAGCAGCCATCGACCCGGGGCCGCTTACACCGGGGAGCTGTTTTTT.